A single count supports the clone carrying this T cell receptor (beta chain). Genomic DNA served as template for TCR beta VDJ and CDR3 profiling. MiXCR, run by TCRdb on the reads, gives a single entry per CDR3 protein. The sample contains about 160,000 distinct CDR3 sequences, roughly 48% of which appear only once. This specimen comes from a study of CD8+CD57+ T cells in acquired aplastic anemia. J was trimmed by 5 bases and V by 0 bases; bases with no gene match: 5. The CDR3 is 15 amino acids. The germline V gene encodes CDR1 DFQATT and CDR2 SNEGSKA (reference sequence). Patients included in sequencing had previously demonstrated CD8+CD57+ cell expansion by flow cytometry. Patients were untreated when blood was sampled.

The sample taken for sequencing was sorted CD4+, CD8+, or CD8+CD57+ T cells (not recorded which) from PBMCs. This clonotype originated in a human donor with aplastic anemia. The gene calls are TRBV20-1 and TRBJ2-1; TRBD2 aligns across 9 bases. For the CDR3, the DNA is TGCAGTGCTAGAGACCCCGCGGGAGGGGACAATGAGCAGTTCTTC. It translates to CSARDPAGGDNEQFF.